Each of the 31 T cell receptor beta chains below was sequenced from the same sample in a study of blood T cells in healthy people across ages. A J-beta primer mix and a sample-barcoded 5' primer were used in a second PCR of roughly 7 to 12 cycles. TCRdb independently ran MiXCR on the 5' RACE reads; one entry per CDR3 protein. The sample carries over 1,200,000 distinct CDR3 sequences, 59% recorded once. The source material was blood. All receptors come from a man aged 18 to 35 in good health.

The V and J genes are TRBV3-1 and TRBJ2-1, with 9 bases lining up with TRBD2. This CDR3 is 14 amino acids long. Germline CDR1 is LGHDT and CDR2 is YNNKEL (reference sequence). V shed 6 bases, J shed 2 bases, and the junction held 2 bases outside the gene matches. This CDR3 reads CASRERGAYNEQFF. DNA of the CDR3: TGTGCCAGCAGAGAGCGGGGGGCCTACAATGAGCAGTTCTTC.

The chain uses TRBV5-1 and TRBJ1-1, with 7 bases matching TRBD1. CDR3 length: 15 residues. Per germline, CDR1 SGHRS and CDR2 YFSETQ. Losses at the gene ends were 2 bases for V and 5 bases for J; bases not matched to a gene: 9. The CDR3 bases are TGCGCCAGCAGCTTCATGACAGGGAAGTTAACTGAAGCTTTCTTT. Its translation is CASSFMTGKLTEAFF. The whole variable domain, remainder taken from reference TRBV5-1 and TRBJ1-1, is KAGVTQTPRYLIKTRGQQVTLSCSPISGHRSVSWYQQTPGQGLQFLFEYFSETQRNKGNFPGRFSGRQFSNSRSEMNVSTLELGDSALYLCASSFMTGKLTEAFFGQGTRLTVV.

The gene calls are TRBV7-2 and TRBJ2-6; D unclear. CDR3 size: 15 residues. The germline CDR1 and CDR2 sequences are SGHTA and FQGNSA. Between the trimmed V and J ends, which lost 4 bases and 0 bases, there was a span of 7 bases. The CDR3 region is CASSYRSSGANVLTF. The CDR3 DNA is TGTGCCAGCAGCTACAGAAGCTCTGGGGCCAACGTCCTGACTTTC.

V and J are TRBV19 and TRBJ1-1; D might be TRBD1 (6 bases). V was trimmed by 8 bases and J by 6 bases, leaving 13 bases between them. This CDR3 contains 12 residues. Germline CDR1 and CDR2: LNHDA and SQIVND (reference sequence). DNA for the CDR3: TGTGCCAGTTCCACAGGGACCCCTGAAGCTTTCTTT. Amino acid sequence: CASSTGTPEAFF.

This clonotype appeared a few times. CDR3 in DNA: TGCAGCGTTGTTATCCAGGACAGGGATAACTACGAGCAGTACTTC. This codes for CSVVIQDRDNYEQYF. The chain links TRBV29-1 to TRBJ2-4; the match to TRBD1 covers 8 bases. Near its end, the DNA agrees better with TRBJ2-7, so the J call may be wrong. The CDR3 is made up of 15 amino acids. The germline V gene encodes CDR1 SQVTM and CDR2 ANQGSEA.

This clonotype has a handful of counts. J is TRBJ2-1 and V is TRBV6-1; 9 bases match TRBD2. CDR1 and CDR2 from the germline V gene are MNHNS and SASEGT. V dropped 8 bases and J dropped 10; count of bases not matched to a gene: 6. The CDR3 runs 12 residues. CDR3 bases: TGTGCCAGCCGGCGGGGGGGCGGGGAGCAGTTCTTC. This gives the protein CASRRGGGEQFF.

The V call is TRBV7-8, the J call TRBJ2-1, with TRBD2 identical over 7 bases. The CDR3 runs 17 residues. V gave up 6 bases and J gave up 10 bases; unmatched junction bases: 21. CDR1 and CDR2 from the germline V gene are SGHVS and FQNEAQ. In DNA, the CDR3 is TGTGCCAGCAGTAGACCGGGGGAGGGGTACCCTTTCGGGGAGCAGTTCTTC. Amino acids: CASSRPGEGYPFGEQFF.

This clonotype was counted only a few times. This chain uses TRBV7-2 with TRBJ2-3; D is unclear. This CDR3 has 14 amino acids. Germline V lookup: CDR1 SGHTA, CDR2 FQGNSA. V was clipped by 2 bases and J by 1 base, with 7 bases between them. CDR3 residues: CASSLFQGTDTQYF. CDR3 in DNA: TGTGCCAGCAGCTTATTCCAGGGCACAGATACGCAGTATTTT.

The chain couples TRBV30 to TRBJ1-1, with 8 bases aligning to TRBD1. Per germline, CDR1 GTSNPN and CDR2 SVGIG (reference sequence). The J segment lost 3 bases and the V segment lost 2 bases, leaving 5 bases of the junction unmatched. The CDR3 sequence is 14 residues long. CDR3 protein: CAWSIGQGYTEAFF. The CDR3 DNA sequence: TGTGCCTGGAGTATTGGACAGGGATACACTGAAGCTTTCTTT.

This clonotype was seen more than once but under ten times. This rearrangement joins TRBV24-1 to TRBJ2-6; D might be TRBD1 (6 bases). V was pared by 4 bases and J by 2 bases, with 20 bases between. CDR3 length equals 19 residues. Per germline, CDR1 KGHDR and CDR2 SFDVKD. The CDR3: CATSDLNTGSATGANVLTF. CDR3 DNA: TGTGCCACCAGTGACCTAAATACAGGGAGTGCTACTGGGGCCAACGTCCTGACTTTC.

The chain combines TRBV6-2 or TRBV6-3 with TRBJ1-4; 7 nucleotides line up with TRBD1. The CDR3 runs to 13 residues. V lost 5 bases, J lost 9 bases, and 6 bases stayed unmatched. Germline loops: CDR1 MNHEY, CDR2 SVGEGT. The CDR3 nucleotides are TGTGCCAGCAGTGACGGGACAGCAAAAAAACTGTTTTTT. Translated: CASSDGTAKKLFF.

V gene TRBV7-2 combines with J gene TRBJ2-3, with D unclear. The CDR3 covers 16 residues. Germline CDR1 SGHTA, CDR2 FQGNSA. Between the trimmed V and J ends, which lost 3 bases and 2 bases, there was a span of 15 bases. In DNA, the CDR3 is TGTGCCAGCAGCTTTAGGCAGGACCCATACACAGATACGCAGTATTTT. Translation gives CASSFRQDPYTDTQYF.

This clonotype came up a few times. This chain uses TRBV29-1 with TRBJ2-5; 7 nucleotides align to TRBD1. This CDR3 has 13 residues. Germline CDR1 reads SQVTM; CDR2 reads ANQGSEA. With 6 bases clipped from V and 5 bases from J, the junction kept 9 bases outside the gene matches. The CDR3 DNA reads as TGCAGCGTAGGAGACAGGGACGACGAGACCCAGTACTTC. Translation gives CSVGDRDDETQYF. The full variable domain, in which reference TRBV29-1 and TRBJ2-5 provide the parts outside the CDR3, is SAVISQKPSRDICQRGTSLTIQCQVDSQVTMMFWYRQQPGQSLTLIATANQGSEATYESGFVIDKFPISRPNLTFSTLTVSNMSPEDSSIYLCSVGDRDDETQYFGPGTRLLVL.

The chain employs TRBV20-1 and TRBJ2-1, with 10 bases that match TRBD2. Per the germline V gene, CDR1 is DFQATT and CDR2 is SNEGSKA (reference sequence). The trim removed 3 bases at V and 8 bases at J, leaving 7 bases unmatched. The CDR3 loop spans 14 amino acids. CDR3 nucleotide sequence: TGCAGTGCTAGTTGGCTAGCGGGAGCGGATGAGCAGTTCTTC. This codes for CSASWLAGADEQFF.

The rearrangement uses TRBV11-2 and TRBJ1-2; tentative D call: TRBD1 (5 bases). V shed 4 bases and J shed 6 bases, with 15 bases lying between them. The CDR3 sequence is 14 residues long. Germline CDR1 reads SGHAT; CDR2 reads FQNNGV. The CDR3 coding sequence is TGTGCCAGCAGCTCCGCCGGGACGGAGAATGGCTACACCTTC. Amino acids: CASSSAGTENGYTF.

V and J are TRBV29-1 and TRBJ2-3, with a weak D call TRBD2 (5 bases). The V end lost 8 bases, the J end lost 1 base, and 25 bases lay between the germline ends. The CDR3 length is 17 residues. From germline, CDR1 is SQVTM and CDR2 ANQGSEA. In DNA form, the CDR3 reads TGCAGCTCCAACCCCCTCGGGGTAGAGGTGGGCACAGATACGCAGTATTTT. This gives the protein CSSNPLGVEVGTDTQYF.

This rearrangement joins TRBV29-1 to TRBJ2-1; D tentatively reads TRBD1 or TRBD2 (5 bases each). CDR1 is SQVTM and CDR2 is ANQGSEA in the germline V gene. Trimming left V 7 bases short and J 8 bases short, with 21 bases between. The length of the CDR3 is 14 residues. CDR3 in amino acids: CSAEATLFRDEQFF. The DNA for the CDR3 is TGCAGCGCGGAGGCCACCCTTTTCAGGGATGAGCAGTTCTTC.

This clonotype has a handful of counts. A read error may be the cause here, since a much bigger clone is one base away. This chain joins TRBV29-1 and TRBJ2-6; D is uncertain. This CDR3 comprises 13 residues. Germline values: CDR1 SQVTM, CDR2 ANQGSEA. The V end was cut by 4 bases, the J end by 0 bases, with 4 bases between. DNA for the CDR3: TGCAGCGTTGGGGACTCTGGGGCCAACGTCCTGACTTTC. This sequence encodes CSVGDSGANVLTF.

This clonotype was recorded many times. The chain uses TRBV7-9 and TRBJ2-7; a weak D match, TRBD1 (5 bases). The CDR3 contains 14 residues. Germline V gene lookup returns CDR1 SEHNR and CDR2 FQNEAQ (reference sequence). Deletions cut 7 bases from V and 5 bases from J, with 18 bases between. CDR3 sequence reads: CASTPRPGSDEQYF. The CDR3 region has the DNA TGTGCCAGCACACCTCGCCCAGGGTCTGACGAGCAGTACTTC.

This chain links TRBV4-1 with TRBJ2-5; a possible D gene is TRBD2 (5 bases). Germline assignment: CDR1 MGHRA and CDR2 YSYEKL. The germline V and J ends were trimmed by 0 bases and 5 bases, with 16 bases remaining between them. The CDR3 is 16 residues long. For the CDR3, the DNA is TGCGCCAGCAGCCAAGACCCCCCGGTTGGGGAGGAGACCCAGTACTTC. Its translation is CASSQDPPVGEETQYF.

V is TRBV15 and J is TRBJ2-1, with D hard to call. V lost 0 bases and J lost 8, with 14 bases in between. CDR3 size: 15 residues. Germline V gives CDR1 LNHNV, CDR2 YYDKDF (reference sequence). The DNA for the CDR3 is TGTGCCACCAGCAGAGAGGTGGCAGCTGGGGATGAGCAGTTCTTC. This codes for CATSREVAAGDEQFF.

The rearrangement links TRBV27 to TRBJ2-1; TRBD1 agrees at 8 bases. Per germline, CDR1 MNHEY and CDR2 SMNVEV (reference sequence). The J segment lost 3 bases and the V segment lost 3 bases, leaving 1 base of the junction unmatched. The CDR3 loop spans 14 amino acids. The CDR3 spells CASSFGTGYNEQFF. The CDR3 DNA follows: TGTGCCAGCAGTTTCGGGACAGGCTACAATGAGCAGTTCTTC.

The V call is TRBV27, the J call TRBJ2-7; D perhaps matches TRBD2 (5 bases). The V gene's germline CDR1 is MNHEY and CDR2 SMNVEV (reference sequence). This CDR3 region has 15 residues. The V end lost 3 bases, the J end lost 7 bases, and 19 bases lay between the germline ends. In DNA form, the CDR3 reads TGTGCCAGCAGTTTCTCCGGGCTAGCATCGGATGAGCAGTACTTC. This gives the protein CASSFSGLASDEQYF.

The genes are TRBV4-1 and TRBJ2-4; D unclear. Per germline, CDR1 MGHRA and CDR2 YSYEKL. The length of the CDR3 is 15 residues. With 0 bases removed from V and 0 bases from J, the gap between germline ends came to 6 bases. The CDR3 protein is CASSQESKAKNIQYF. The CDR3, as DNA: TGCGCCAGCAGCCAAGAGTCCAAAGCCAAAAACATTCAGTACTTC.

The J gene is TRBJ2-5, the V gene TRBV27; D possibly corresponds to TRBD1 (5 bases). Per the germline V gene, CDR1 is MNHEY and CDR2 is SMNVEV (reference sequence). There are 13 residues in the CDR3. With 6 bases removed from V and 5 bases from J, the gap between germline ends came to 13 bases. The CDR3 here is CASRKTVPETQYF. The CDR3 nucleotides read TGTGCCAGCAGGAAGACAGTTCCGGAGACCCAGTACTTC.

This clonotype occurred a few times. The chain links TRBV29-1 to TRBJ2-4; 8 positions match TRBD1. CDR1 SQVTM and CDR2 ANQGSEA come from the germline V gene. V gave up 6 bases and J gave up 3 bases; unmatched junction bases: 4. The CDR3 sequence is 13 residues long. The DNA for the CDR3 is TGCAGCGTGCAGGGGGCTGACAAAAACATTCAGTACTTC. Translated: CSVQGADKNIQYF.

The V gene is TRBV2, the J gene TRBJ1-2; D is unresolved. Trimming stripped 11 bases from V and 6 bases from J, with 19 bases between. The CDR3 covers 13 residues. Germline CDR1 SNHLY, CDR2 FYNNEI. Here the CDR3 DNA reads TGTGCCGGCTCGCCGGACTTCTCGCATGGCTACACCTTC. It codes for CAGSPDFSHGYTF. The full variable domain, in which reference TRBV2 and TRBJ1-2 provide the parts outside the CDR3, is EPEVTQTPSHQVTQMGQEVILRCVPISNHLYFYWYRQILGQKVEFLVSFYNNEISEKSEIFDDQFSVERPDGSNFTLKIRSTKLEDSAMYFCAGSPDFSHGYTFGSGTRLTVV.

This chain uses TRBV3-1 with TRBJ1-1; TRBD1 aligns across 7 bases. Looked up from germline, CDR1 is LGHDT and CDR2 is YNNKEL (reference sequence). The CDR3 length is 14 residues. V trimming: 4 bases; J trimming: 7 bases; junction bases outside the gene matches: 9. The CDR3 spells CASSPTGDGGEAFF. As DNA, the CDR3 is TGTGCCAGCAGCCCCACAGGGGATGGTGGTGAAGCTTTCTTT. The entire variable domain, with the rest obtained from reference TRBV3-1 and TRBJ1-1, is as follows: DTAVSQTPKYLVTQMGNDKSIKCEQNLGHDTMYWYKQDSKKFLKIMFSYNNKELIINETVPNRFSPKSPDKAHLNLHINSLELGDSAVYFCASSPTGDGGEAFFGQGTRLTVV.

The chain combines TRBV12-3 or TRBV12-4 with TRBJ2-5, with TRBD2 matching 10 bases. The CDR3 covers 15 residues. With V trimmed by 6 bases and J by 4 bases, 8 bases remained unmatched. The CDR3 region is CASSPTSGVGETQYF. As DNA, the CDR3 is TGTGCCAGCAGCCCAACTAGCGGGGTTGGAGAGACCCAGTACTTC.

The chain has TRBV20-1 and TRBJ2-7; no definite D call. Germline loops: CDR1 DFQATT, CDR2 SNEGSKA (reference sequence). Trimming took 5 bases from V and 5 from J, leaving 7 bases between them. The CDR3 covers 10 residues. Written as DNA, the CDR3 is TGCAGTGCTCCCGCCAACGAGCAGTACTTC. Translated, it gives CSAPANEQYF.

V and J are TRBV14 and TRBJ2-1, with TRBD2 matching 8 bases. Looked up from germline, CDR1 is SGHDN and CDR2 is FVKESK. V lost 3 bases, J lost 11 bases, and 15 bases stayed unmatched. The CDR3 extends over 16 amino acids. The CDR3 reads CASSHPSVLAAPQQFF. CDR3 coding DNA: TGTGCCAGCAGCCACCCGAGCGTACTAGCGGCCCCGCAGCAGTTCTTC. The whole variable domain, remainder taken from reference TRBV14 and TRBJ2-1, is EAGVTQFPSHSVIEKGQTVTLRCDPISGHDNLYWYRRVMGKEIKFLLHFVKESKQDESGMPNNRFLAERTGGTYSTLKVQPAELEDSGVYFCASSHPSVLAAPQQFFGPGTRLTVL.